The rows below give T cell receptor beta chains drawn from one sample of a study of naive and memory T cell subsets. TCRdb analysed the UMI-ligation and nested PCR reads with MiXCR anew, one entry per CDR3 protein. Among approximately 80,000 distinct CDR3 sequences listed, around 9% were seen once. Sequences were obtained from naive CD8+ T cells from blood. These receptor sequences come from a human donor in good health. Each CDR3 is given with its conserved first and last residue. Fields, in order: D gene, clone size, V gene, J gene, CDR3 DNA, CDR3 protein. A D gene is named only where the DNA matches it firmly. A row's size may be missing; if present it is once, few, many or a size class.

.,many,TRBV7-9,TRBJ2-7,TGTGCCAGCATGGATGGGACCTACGAGCAGTACTTC,CASMDGTYEQYF
.,.,TRBV12-3/TRBV12-4,TRBJ1-6,TGTGCCAGCAGTTTTGGTACACCCCTCCACTTT,CASSFGTPLHF
TRBD2,many,TRBV5-1,TRBJ2-7,TGCGCCAGCAGCCCGACTAGCGGGATTGACGAGCAGTACTTC,CASSPTSGIDEQYF
TRBD2,.,TRBV20-1,TRBJ2-5,TGCAGTGCTAGAGATCGCGAGCGGGAGAGGCGGGTTGAGACCCAGTACTTC,CSARDRERERRVETQYF
TRBD2,few,TRBV7-3,TRBJ2-6,TGTGCCAGCAGCCCAGGAACGAGCGGGGCGCCTGGGGCCAACGTCCTGACTTTC,CASSPGTSGAPGANVLTF
TRBD1,many,TRBV6-5,TRBJ2-6,TGTGCCAGCAGTTTGTTGGGACAGACTCCTGGGGCCAACGTCCTGACTTTC,CASSLLGQTPGANVLTF
TRBD2,many,TRBV29-1,TRBJ2-7,TGCAGCGTTGAAGAATCGGGGACTAGTTACGAGCAGTACTTC,CSVEESGTSYEQYF
.,few,TRBV10-2,TRBJ2-2,TGCGCCAGCAGTGTACCGGGGGGCCCCGGGGAGCTGTTTTTT,CASSVPGGPGELFF
.,many,TRBV27,TRBJ2-4,TGTGCCAGCAGCGGGACAAACATTCAGTACTTC,CASSGTNIQYF
.,few,TRBV5-6,TRBJ2-1,TGTGCCAGCAGACGGGGGACATACCCTTCCTACAATGAGCAGTTCTTC,CASRRGTYPSYNEQFF
.,many,TRBV7-2,TRBJ1-1,TGTGCCAGCAGCTTTCTTCCCACTGAAGCTTTCTTT,CASSFLPTEAFF
.,many,TRBV30,TRBJ1-4,TGTGCCTGGAGGGACGTCGGACTGAATGAAAAACTGTTTTTT,CAWRDVGLNEKLFF
.,many,TRBV3-1,TRBJ2-7,TGTGCCAGCAGCCAGCCCCTTCAGACAGGCTCCTACGAGCAGTACTTC,CASSQPLQTGSYEQYF
.,many,TRBV5-4,TRBJ2-7,TGTGCCAGCAGCTTGAGGTCCTCCTACGAGCAGTACTTC,CASSLRSSYEQYF
.,.,TRBV12-5,TRBJ2-1,TGTGCTAGTGGTTTGACTAGTTTCCATGAGCAGTTCTTC,CASGLTSFHEQFF
.,many,TRBV6-1,TRBJ1-2,TGTGCCAGCAGTGAACGGGGCATCCACTATGGCTACACCTTC,CASSERGIHYGYTF
.,.,TRBV12-3/TRBV12-4,TRBJ1-4,TGTGCCAGCAGTTTTAATGGTGAAAAACTGTTTTTT,CASSFNGEKLFF
.,many,TRBV20-1,TRBJ1-1,TGCAGTGCTACACAAGTGAACACTGAAGCTTTCTTT,CSATQVNTEAFF
.,few,TRBV4-2,TRBJ1-1,TGTGCCAGCAGCCAAGATTATCGGGAATCGCCGAACACTGAAGCTTTCTTT,CASSQDYRESPNTEAFF
.,.,TRBV7-9,TRBJ2-3,TGTGCCAGCATAAAAGAACGGCGCGGGCCCACAGATACGCAGTATTTT,CASIKERRGPTDTQYF
.,.,TRBV28,TRBJ2-5,TGTGCCAGCAGATGGATGGGGGGGCGCCCGTACCAAGAGACCCAGTACTTC,CASRWMGGRPYQETQYF
TRBD2,many,TRBV20-1,TRBJ2-7,TGCAGTGCTGAAACCGGGACTAGCGGGACGGAGCAGTACTTC,CSAETGTSGTEQYF
.,.,TRBV28,TRBJ2-1,TGTGCCAGCAGCTACCATATGCGGACTTATGAGCAGTTCTTC,CASSYHMRTYEQFF
.,few,TRBV7-9,TRBJ2-1,TGTGCCAGCAGCTTAGATTTTTCAGGGACCACCAATGAGCAGTTCTTC,CASSLDFSGTTNEQFF
.,many,TRBV7-2,TRBJ2-1,TGTGCCAGCACCGCGCCCCCGAATGAGCAGTTCTTC,CASTAPPNEQFF
TRBD1,many,TRBV6-5,TRBJ2-2,TGTGCCAGCAGTCCGGGACAGAGATACACCGGGGAGCTGTTTTTT,CASSPGQRYTGELFF
TRBD2,.,TRBV4-1,TRBJ2-4,TGCGCCAGCAGCCAAGGAGTACTAGCGGGAGGCTTAAACATTCAGTACTTC,CASSQGVLAGGLNIQYF
TRBD2,many,TRBV6-1,TRBJ2-7,TGTGCCAGCGATATCCCGGGACTACCGTACGAGCAGTACTTC,CASDIPGLPYEQYF
.,.,TRBV9,TRBJ2-1,TGTGCCAGCAGCGTTAATAGACAGACTCCTAGCTCCTACAATGAGCAGTTCTTC,CASSVNRQTPSSYNEQFF
.,few,TRBV18,TRBJ2-3,TGTGCCAGCTCACCCCCCACGGTTACGCGACAGTATAGCACAGATACGCAGTATTTT,CASSPPTVTRQYSTDTQYF
.,many,TRBV13,TRBJ2-1,TGTGCCAGCAGCTTAGTAGCACCCAACAATGAGCAGTTCTTC,CASSLVAPNNEQFF
TRBD2,.,TRBV2,TRBJ2-5,TGTGCCAGCAGTGAAATGGGGCTAGCGGCCCAAGAGACCCAGTACTTC,CASSEMGLAAQETQYF